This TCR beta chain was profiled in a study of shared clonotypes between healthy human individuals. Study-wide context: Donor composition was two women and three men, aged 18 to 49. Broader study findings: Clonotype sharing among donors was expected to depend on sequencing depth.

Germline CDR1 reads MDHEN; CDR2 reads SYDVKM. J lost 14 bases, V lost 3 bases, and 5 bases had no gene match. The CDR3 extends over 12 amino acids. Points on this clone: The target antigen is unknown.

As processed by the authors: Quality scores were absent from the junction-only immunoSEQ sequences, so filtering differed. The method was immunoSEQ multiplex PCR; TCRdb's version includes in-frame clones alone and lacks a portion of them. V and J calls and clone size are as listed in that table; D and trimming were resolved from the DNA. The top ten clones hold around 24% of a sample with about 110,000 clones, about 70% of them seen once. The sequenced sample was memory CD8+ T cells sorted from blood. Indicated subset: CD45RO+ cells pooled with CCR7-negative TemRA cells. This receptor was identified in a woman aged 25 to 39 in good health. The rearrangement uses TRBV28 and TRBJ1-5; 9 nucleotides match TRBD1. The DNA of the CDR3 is TGTGCCAGCAGTTTGACGGACAGGGGAAAGCATTTT. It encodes CASSLTDRGKHF.